The next 8 T cell receptor beta chains were all read from a single sample in a study of human T cells and chemical hapten exposure. Documented time point: patch test 1, 2 weeks after DPC sensitization. Treatment noted: therapeutic diphenylcyclopropenone sensitization with weekly scalp DPC. TCRdb re-analysed the RACE reads in MiXCR, keeping a single row per CDR3 protein. The sample has about 360,000 distinct CDR3 sequences; about 4.4% are singletons. The sequences come from whole blood, collected in connection with sensitization to the hapten diphenylcyclopropenone (DPC). These TCRs come from a woman in her fifties or sixties with alopecia areata. Some clones in this sample may be carry-over from other donors' samples.

There are many counts of this clonotype. The chain combines TRBV5-5 with TRBJ1-1, with 7 bases fitting TRBD1. Germline CDR1 is SGHKS and CDR2 is YYEKEE (reference sequence). The J segment lost 4 bases and the V segment lost 1 base, leaving 10 bases of the junction unmatched. The CDR3 is 16 amino acids. In DNA, the CDR3 is TGTGCCAGCAGCTTGCTAACAGGGGCCGAGGGCACTGAAGCTTTCTTT. It encodes CASSLLTGAEGTEAFF. Based on the CDR3 plus reference TRBV5-5 and TRBJ1-1, the full variable domain is DAGVTQSPTHLIKTRGQQVTLRCSPISGHKSVSWYQQVLGQGPQFIFQYYEKEERGRGNFPDRFSARQFPNYSSELNVNALLLGDSALYLCASSLLTGAEGTEAFFGQGTRLTVV.

This clonotype was observed at least ten times. This chain joins TRBV6-2 or TRBV6-3 and TRBJ2-7; no reliable D call. Trimming stripped 6 bases from V and 2 bases from J, with 8 bases between. CDR3 size: 12 residues. The germline V gene has CDR1 MNHEY and CDR2 SVGEGT. The CDR3 nucleotides read TGTGCCAGCAGCAGAGCGCCCTACGAGCAGTACTTC. Protein: CASSRAPYEQYF.

This clonotype was recorded at least ten times. V usage is TRBV10-1 and J usage is TRBJ2-3; D gene uncertain. The CDR3 has 14 amino acids. CDR1 and CDR2 (germline): WNHNN, SYGVQD (reference sequence). Trimming pared 2 bases from V and 0 bases from J, leaving 6 bases between. The CDR3: CASSELASTDTQYF. The CDR3 coding sequence is TGCGCCAGCAGTGAGCTCGCTAGCACAGATACGCAGTATTTT.

This clonotype has at least ten counts. The rearrangement uses TRBV3-1 and TRBJ2-1; 13 bases are shared with TRBD2. This CDR3 has 16 amino acids. V gave up 6 bases and J gave up 7 bases; unmatched junction bases: 9. In germline, CDR1 is LGHDT, CDR2 YNNKEL (reference sequence). The chain's CDR3 is CASSPSLAGGPNEQFF. DNA for the CDR3: TGTGCCAGCAGTCCCTCACTAGCGGGGGGGCCTAATGAGCAGTTCTTC.

This clonotype was seen repeatedly, ten times or more. The J gene is TRBJ2-2, the V gene TRBV7-8; no clear D gene. Germline V gene data show CDR1 as SGHVS and CDR2 as FQNEAQ. The CDR3 loop spans 13 amino acids. Trimming took off 1 base at V and 6 bases at J, with 6 bases between the two ends. The CDR3 coding sequence is TGTGCCAGCAGCTTAGGCCGGCCCGGGGAGCTGTTTTTT. This encodes CASSLGRPGELFF.

This clonotype was counted at least ten times. The chain couples TRBV6-5 to TRBJ2-5, with TRBD1 matching 8 bases. Per the germline V gene, CDR1 is MNHEY and CDR2 is SVGAGI. This CDR3 comprises 13 residues. The V gene end was trimmed by 6 bases and the J gene end by 3 bases; junction bases not matched to a gene: 3. The CDR3 nucleotides are TGTGCCAGCAGGGCAGGGGGCGAAGAGACCCAGTACTTC. It codes for CASRAGGEETQYF.

This clonotype appeared many times. The rearrangement uses TRBV20-1 and TRBJ2-7; D could derive from TRBD1 or TRBD2 (7 bases each). Germline assignment: CDR1 DFQATT and CDR2 SNEGSKA (reference sequence). The CDR3 sequence is 14 residues long. The ends were cut back, 5 bases at V and 6 bases at J, with 20 bases in the middle. The CDR3 DNA follows: TGCAGTGCTGCCTCCGATCAGGGGGAGGGCGAGCAGTACTTC. Its protein product is CSAASDQGEGEQYF.

This clonotype was seen many times. This sequence joins TRBV29-1 and TRBJ2-1, with no clear D. Per the germline V gene, CDR1 is SQVTM and CDR2 is ANQGSEA. This CDR3 has 12 residues. V lost 5 bases, J lost 0 bases, and 5 bases lay in between. The CDR3, as DNA: TGCAGCGTTCGAAGCTCCTACAATGAGCAGTTCTTC. Translated: CSVRSSYNEQFF.